Below are 15 T cell receptor beta chains sequenced from a single sample in a study of CD8 T cells in Susac syndrome. Reverse transcription of roughly 0.45 to 1 ug RNA used random hexamers. TCRdb re-analysed the immunoSEQ multiplex PCR reads in MiXCR, keeping a single row per CDR3 protein. The sample lists roughly 150,000 distinct CDR3 sequences, around 95% occurring once. The sample was CD8+ T cells from PBMCs. The source is a human donor with multiple sclerosis.

This chain links TRBV6-5 with TRBJ2-5; 8 positions agree with TRBD2. CDR1 is MNHEY and CDR2 is SVGAGI in the germline V gene. V was pared by 1 base and J by 1 base, with 5 bases of the junction left unmatched. This CDR3 has 16 amino acids. The CDR3 sequence: CASSYYGRGGQETQYF. In nucleotides, the CDR3 is TGTGCCAGCAGTTACTACGGCCGGGGGGGCCAAGAGACCCAGTACTTC.

J is TRBJ2-7 and V is TRBV7-8, with 8 bases identical to TRBD2. Germline CDR1 SGHVS, CDR2 FQNEAQ. The trim removed 4 bases at V and 3 bases at J, leaving 5 bases unmatched. This CDR3 region has 14 residues. CDR3 region: CASSSGAGGYEQYF. CDR3 sequence (DNA): TGTGCCAGCAGCTCGGGTGCGGGGGGCTACGAGCAGTACTTC.

The chain has TRBV7-9 and TRBJ2-3, with a possible D match to TRBD2 (5 bases). Germline V gene data show CDR1 as SEHNR and CDR2 as FQNEAQ (reference sequence). This CDR3 is built from 17 residues. The germline V and J ends were trimmed by 5 bases and 5 bases, with 23 bases remaining between them. The CDR3 region has the DNA TGTGCCAGCAGCCGTTCCATTCCAGTAATAGAGGGAGATACGCAGTATTTT. The encoded protein is CASSRSIPVIEGDTQYF.

This chain connects TRBV29-1 to TRBJ1-2; 10 nucleotides align to TRBD1. J was trimmed by 8 bases and V by 3 bases; bases with no gene match: 3. Germline CDR1 reads SQVTM; CDR2 reads ANQGSEA. The CDR3 totals 12 residues. The chain's CDR3 is CSVEGTGDGYTF. DNA for the CDR3: TGCAGCGTTGAGGGGACAGGGGACGGCTACACCTTC.

The J gene is TRBJ1-2, the V gene TRBV29-1; 8 nucleotides align to TRBD1. This CDR3 is 14 amino acids long. V gave up 2 bases and J gave up 4 bases; unmatched junction bases: 6. Germline values: CDR1 SQVTM, CDR2 ANQGSEA. As DNA, the CDR3 is TGCAGCGTTGAAAATGGGGACAGGACCTATGGCTACACCTTC. Amino acid sequence: CSVENGDRTYGYTF.

The chain couples TRBV13 to TRBJ1-4; 8 bases are shared with TRBD1. The CDR3 has 14 residues. The V gene end was trimmed by 5 bases and the J gene end by 8 bases; junction bases not matched to a gene: 7. CDR1 is PRHDT, CDR2 FYEKMQ, per germline (reference sequence). CDR3 coding DNA: TGTGCCAGCAGCGGCGACAGGGGTGACGAAAAACTGTTTTTT. This sequence encodes CASSGDRGDEKLFF.

This sequence joins TRBV5-1 and TRBJ1-6; unclear D gene. V was cut by 5 bases and J by 4 bases, with 13 bases left in between. Germline V gene lookup returns CDR1 SGHRS and CDR2 YFSETQ. This CDR3 has 15 amino acids. The CDR3 spells CASSKDESYNSPLHF. The DNA of the CDR3 is TGCGCCAGCAGTAAGGACGAGTCATATAATTCACCCCTCCACTTT. The variable domain in full, completed from reference TRBV5-1 and TRBJ1-6, reads KAGVTQTPRYLIKTRGQQVTLSCSPISGHRSVSWYQQTPGQGLQFLFEYFSETQRNKGNFPGRFSGRQFSNSRSEMNVSTLELGDSALYLCASSKDESYNSPLHFGNGTRLTVT.

A single count supports this clonotype. The chain couples TRBV18 to TRBJ2-7; 8 bases line up with TRBD1. V lost 3 bases to trimming and J lost 3 bases; unmatched junction nucleotides: 4. Germline CDR1 reads KGHSH; CDR2 reads LQKENI. The CDR3 spans 14 residues. As DNA, the CDR3 is TGTGCCAGCTCACCGACCGGACAGGGCTACGAGCAGTACTTC. Translated: CASSPTGQGYEQYF.

The chain is built from TRBV7-9 and TRBJ1-6; D is possibly TRBD1 (5 bases). Per the germline V gene, CDR1 is SEHNR and CDR2 is FQNEAQ (reference sequence). The length of the CDR3 is 14 residues. V lost 5 bases and J 7 bases, leaving 12 bases between the germline ends. DNA for the CDR3: TGTGCCAGCAGCGTAAGGGAGGGGAATTCACCCCTCCACTTT. Its protein is CASSVREGNSPLHF.

The chain carries TRBV20-1 and TRBJ2-1; the match to TRBD1 covers 7 bases. This CDR3 is built from 15 residues. Trimming at V came to 1 base and at J to 3 bases, leaving 6 bases not matched to a gene. Germline CDR1 reads DFQATT; CDR2 reads SNEGSKA (reference sequence). This CDR3 reads CSARGPGGVYNEQFF. CDR3 in DNA: TGCAGTGCTAGAGGCCCAGGGGGAGTCTACAATGAGCAGTTCTTC.

V usage is TRBV7-3 and J usage is TRBJ1-1; the D is unclear. V was trimmed by 0 bases and J by 10 bases, leaving 12 bases between them. Germline-derived CDR1 and CDR2 are SGHTA and FQGTGA. This CDR3 comprises 13 residues. CDR3 region: CASSLTPTGGAFF. The CDR3 DNA reads TGTGCCAGCAGCTTAACCCCTACCGGAGGAGCTTTCTTT. Based on the CDR3 plus reference TRBV7-3 and TRBJ1-1, the full variable domain is GAGVSQTPSNKVTEKGKYVELRCDPISGHTALYWYRQSLGQGPEFLIYFQGTGAADDSGLPNDRFFAVRPEGSVSTLKIQRTERGDSAVYLCASSLTPTGGAFFGQGTRLTVV.

This chain uses TRBV25-1 with TRBJ2-5; 7 bases align to TRBD2. V lost 6 bases to trimming and J lost 7 bases; unmatched junction nucleotides: 2. The CDR3 loop spans 11 amino acids. Germline CDR1 reads MGHDK; CDR2 reads SYGVNS. CDR3 residues: CASRTGGTQYF. The DNA of the CDR3 is TGTGCCAGCAGGACGGGGGGGACCCAGTACTTC.

The sample holds one count of this clonotype. The chain carries TRBV30 and TRBJ1-1; possible D gene TRBD1, 6 bases. The germline CDR1 and CDR2 sequences are GTSNPN and SVGIG (reference sequence). The CDR3 runs 14 residues. V dropped 4 bases and J dropped 4 bases, with 16 bases sitting between them. The DNA of the CDR3 is TGTGCCTGGACTTGGGGGGGCTCAGGCACTGAAGCTTTCTTT. Its translation: CAWTWGGSGTEAFF.

The gene calls are TRBV9 and TRBJ1-4, with 7 bases that match TRBD1. Per the germline V gene, CDR1 is SGDLS and CDR2 is YYNGEE. The CDR3 is made up of 16 amino acids. Trimming took 2 bases from V and 0 from J; bases not matched to a gene: 4. The CDR3 bases are TGTGCCAGCAGCGTCGGGACAGCCTCAACTAATGAAAAACTGTTTTTT. This gives the protein CASSVGTASTNEKLFF.

The V call is TRBV7-9, the J call TRBJ2-6; perhaps D is TRBD1 or TRBD2 (5 bases each). CDR1 and CDR2 from the germline V gene are SEHNR and FQNEAQ (reference sequence). The CDR3 runs 15 residues. The ends were cut back, 5 bases at V and 4 bases at J, with 12 bases in the middle. The DNA for the CDR3 is TGTGCCAGCAGCCTGGGACCGGGAGGGGCCAACGTCCTGACTTTC. Its translation: CASSLGPGGANVLTF.